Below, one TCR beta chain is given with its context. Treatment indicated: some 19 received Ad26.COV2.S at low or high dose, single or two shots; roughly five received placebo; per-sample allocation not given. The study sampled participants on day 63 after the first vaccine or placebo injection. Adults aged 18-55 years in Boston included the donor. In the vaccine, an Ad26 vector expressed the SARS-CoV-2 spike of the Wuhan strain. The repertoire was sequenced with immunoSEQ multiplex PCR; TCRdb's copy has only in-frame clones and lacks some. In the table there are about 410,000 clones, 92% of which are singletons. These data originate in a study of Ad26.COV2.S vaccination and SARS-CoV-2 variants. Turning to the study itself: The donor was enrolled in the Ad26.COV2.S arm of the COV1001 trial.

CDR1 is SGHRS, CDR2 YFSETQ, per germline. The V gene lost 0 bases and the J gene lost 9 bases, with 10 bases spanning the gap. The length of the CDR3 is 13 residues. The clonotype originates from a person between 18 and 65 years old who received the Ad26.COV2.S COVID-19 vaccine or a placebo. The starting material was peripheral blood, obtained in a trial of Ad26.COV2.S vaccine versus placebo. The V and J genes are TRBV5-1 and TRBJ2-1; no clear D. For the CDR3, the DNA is TGCGCCAGCAGCTTGGAGTCTTGGGGTGAGCAGTTCTTC. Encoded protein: CASSLESWGEQFF.